One and the same sample provided the 32 T cell receptor beta chains below, sequenced in a study of beta chain features in type 1 diabetes. Findings of the study overall: Moderate but significant shortening of TCRB CDR3s was recorded in all four CD4+ subsets from Type 1 diabetes patients.

Every bit of the isolated RNA underwent reverse transcription, so sequencing read expressed TCRB transcripts. Measured with immunoSEQ multiplex PCR; TCRdb has only the in-frame clones, and not every one. The table records roughly 700,000 clones, around an eighth of them present only once. No antigen has been assigned to these receptors. The material sequenced was naive CD4+ T cells from blood. The receptors shown here come from a man aged 18 to 30 with type 1 diabetes.

This clone was picked up a small number of times. The V call is TRBV4-3, the J call TRBJ2-5, with TRBD2 as a possible D gene (5 bases). Germline CDR1 and CDR2: LGHNA and YSLEER. This CDR3 has 13 residues. V lost 4 bases, J lost 5 bases, and 11 bases lay in between. CDR3 coding DNA: TGCGCCAGCAGCCCCAGGATAGCGGAGACCCAGTACTTC. It codes for CASSPRIAETQYF.

The rearrangement uses TRBV30 and TRBJ2-7; perhaps TRBD2 as D (6 bases). The CDR3 runs to 15 residues. Germline V gives CDR1 GTSNPN, CDR2 SVGIG (reference sequence). The V gene lost 4 bases and the J gene lost 6 bases, with 22 bases spanning the gap. The CDR3 sequence is CAWNPGAGNGGEQYF. The CDR3, as DNA: TGTGCCTGGAACCCCGGGGCGGGGAACGGCGGCGAGCAGTACTTC.

This clone has a handful of counts. The sample contains more than one DNA sequence encoding this CDR3. The rearrangement uses TRBV9 and TRBJ1-3, with D perhaps TRBD1 (6 bases). Germline V CDR1 and CDR2: SGDLS, YYNGEE. The CDR3 length is 14 residues. V was pared by 2 bases and J by 0 bases, with 6 bases between. The CDR3 coding sequence is TGTGCCAGCAGCGTGGACAGCTCTGGAAACACCATATATTTT. Its protein product is CASSVDSSGNTIYF.

This clone has just one count. V gene TRBV7-8 combines with J gene TRBJ2-2, with a weak D call TRBD2 (5 bases). The V and J ends lost 2 bases and 1 base respectively, with 8 bases between them. There are 15 residues in the CDR3. Germline lookup yields CDR1 SGHVS and CDR2 FQNEAQ. CDR3 bases: TGTGCCAGCAGCTTAAGTGGAGGGAACACCGGGGAGCTGTTTTTT. As protein: CASSLSGGNTGELFF.

This clone appeared a few times. The chain links TRBV5-6 to TRBJ2-3; D is uncertain. Trimming stripped 4 bases from V and 6 bases from J, with 12 bases between. Germline V gene lookup returns CDR1 SGHDT and CDR2 YYEEEE. There are 13 residues in the CDR3. As DNA, the CDR3 is TGTGCCAGCAGCCCAGGCCCTATGGATACGCAGTATTTT. This encodes CASSPGPMDTQYF.

This clone was counted a few times. V and J are TRBV6-5 and TRBJ1-2, with 7 bases fitting TRBD1. V lost 4 bases and J lost 4; bases outside the gene matches: 3. The CDR3 runs to 13 residues. Looked up from germline, CDR1 is MNHEY and CDR2 is SVGAGI. The CDR3 coding sequence is TGTGCCAGCAGTTGGAGACAGGGCTATGGCTACACCTTC. This codes for CASSWRQGYGYTF.

This clone appeared a few times. One end of the junction does not line up with germline, which may come from a read error. The rearrangement joins TRBV11-3 to TRBJ2-1; no definite D call. Germline assignment: CDR1 SGHNT and CDR2 YENEEA. The CDR3 spans 13 residues. CDR3: CASSLDADNEQFF. CDR3 DNA sequence: TGTGCCAGCAGCCTAGACGCGGACAATGAGCAGTTCTTC. The full variable domain, its missing parts supplied by reference TRBV11-3 and TRBJ2-1, is EAGVVQSPRYKIIEKKQPVAFWCNPISGHNTLYWYLQNLGQGPELLIRYENEEAVDDSQLPKDRFSAERLKGVDSTLKIQPAELGDSAVYLCASSLDADNEQFFGPGTRLTVL.

This clone was counted only a few times. V gene TRBV9 combines with J gene TRBJ2-1, with unresolved D. The CDR3 is 15 amino acids. CDR1 and CDR2 from the germline V gene are SGDLS and YYNGEE. V lost 0 bases and J lost 5, with 12 bases in between. CDR3 DNA sequence: TGTGCCAGCAGCGTAGATTCCCTAATGAACAATGAGCAGTTCTTC. Its protein is CASSVDSLMNNEQFF.

This clone came up a few times. V is TRBV7-9 and J is TRBJ1-2; tentative D call: TRBD1 (6 bases). CDR3 length: 14 amino acids. V was pared by 6 bases and J by 0 bases, with 11 bases between. Germline lookup yields CDR1 SEHNR and CDR2 FQNEAQ (reference sequence). CDR3 residues: CASSRTDSNYGYTF. CDR3 nucleotide sequence: TGTGCCAGCAGTCGGACAGACTCTAACTATGGCTACACCTTC.

This clone has a handful of counts. The CDR3 here is CASSEGGAGNTIYF. For the CDR3, the DNA is TGTGCCAGCAGTGAGGGGGGCGCCGGAAACACCATATATTTT. V and J are TRBV25-1 and TRBJ1-3, with D tentatively TRBD1 (6 bases). V lost 3 bases, J lost 4 bases, and 10 bases lay in between. Germline V gene sequence: CDR1 MGHDK, CDR2 SYGVNS. The CDR3 covers 14 residues.

This clone was counted between two and nine times. At the DNA level, this CDR3 is encoded by other sequences in the same sample as well. The chain recombines TRBV5-1 with TRBJ2-6; no definite D call. CDR1 and CDR2 (germline): SGHRS, YFSETQ. V dropped 1 base and J dropped 0 bases, with 2 bases sitting between them. This CDR3 has 14 amino acids. The CDR3, as DNA: TGCGCCAGCAGCTTGAGCTCTGGGGCCAACGTCCTGACTTTC. It codes for CASSLSSGANVLTF. Full variable domain (rest looked up from reference TRBV5-1 and TRBJ2-6): KAGVTQTPRYLIKTRGQQVTLSCSPISGHRSVSWYQQTPGQGLQFLFEYFSETQRNKGNFPGRFSGRQFSNSRSEMNVSTLELGDSALYLCASSLSSGANVLTFGAGSRLTVL.

This clone came up a few times. The V call is TRBV5-1, the J call TRBJ2-1; the match to TRBD1 covers 7 bases. V dropped 1 base and J dropped 0; count of bases not matched to a gene: 4. CDR1 and CDR2 (germline): SGHRS, YFSETQ. The CDR3 runs to 16 residues. CDR3 sequence reads: CASSLMTGSSYNEQFF. The CDR3 nucleotides read TGCGCCAGCAGCTTGATGACAGGGAGCTCCTACAATGAGCAGTTCTTC. Complete variable domain (other parts from reference TRBV5-1 and TRBJ2-1): KAGVTQTPRYLIKTRGQQVTLSCSPISGHRSVSWYQQTPGQGLQFLFEYFSETQRNKGNFPGRFSGRQFSNSRSEMNVSTLELGDSALYLCASSLMTGSSYNEQFFGPGTRLTVL.

The chain combines TRBV7-2 with TRBJ2-5; the match to TRBD1 covers 7 bases. This CDR3 is built from 13 residues. Germline CDR1 is SGHTA and CDR2 is FQGNSA. Trimming took 5 bases from V and 4 from J; bases not matched to a gene: 4. The CDR3 loop reads CASSPRQGETQYF. The CDR3 nucleotides are TGTGCCAGCAGCCCGCGACAGGGAGAGACCCAGTACTTC. Complete variable domain (other parts from reference TRBV7-2 and TRBJ2-5): GAGVSQSPSNKVTEKGKDVELRCDPISGHTALYWYRQSLGQGLEFLIYFQGNSAPDKSGLPSDRFSAERTGGSVSTLTIQRTQQEDSAVYLCASSPRQGETQYFGPGTRLLVL.

A note on this clone: Other DNA sequences of this sample code for an identical CDR3. V and J are TRBV14 and TRBJ2-7; 7 nucleotides match TRBD1. The CDR3 has 14 residues. V shed 4 bases and J 1 base; nucleotides not matched to a gene: 4. CDR1 is SGHDN and CDR2 is FVKESK in the germline V gene. Here the CDR3 DNA reads TGTGCCAGCAGCCCTTGGACAGGTTCCTACGAGCAGTACTTC. Encoded protein: CASSPWTGSYEQYF. Full variable domain (missing parts from reference TRBV14 and TRBJ2-7): EAGVTQFPSHSVIEKGQTVTLRCDPISGHDNLYWYRRVMGKEIKFLLHFVKESKQDESGMPNNRFLAERTGGTYSTLKVQPAELEDSGVYFCASSPWTGSYEQYFGPGTRLTVT.

This rearrangement joins TRBV25-1 to TRBJ1-3; D unclear. Germline V gene data show CDR1 as MGHDK and CDR2 as SYGVNS. This CDR3 has 13 residues. The ends were cut back, 4 bases at V and 9 bases at J, with 13 bases in the middle. The CDR3 region is CASSGAVPGTIYF. The CDR3 DNA is TGTGCCAGCAGTGGCGCCGTTCCGGGCACCATATATTTT.

This clone was seen more than once but under ten times. The DNA of the CDR3 is TGTGCCAGCAGGGCCCCGGGACAGGGGGCGCGTGAGCAGTACTTC. This translates into CASRAPGQGAREQYF. The V gene is TRBV2, the J gene TRBJ2-7; TRBD1 agrees at 12 bases. J was trimmed by 7 bases and V by 6 bases; bases with no gene match: 10. CDR1 and CDR2 (germline): SNHLY, FYNNEI. The CDR3 spans 15 residues.

This clone was recorded a few times. The rearrangement joins TRBV30 to TRBJ1-5, with TRBD1 identical over 9 bases. Trimming at V came to 4 bases and at J to 4 bases, leaving 2 bases not matched to a gene. Germline V lookup: CDR1 GTSNPN, CDR2 SVGIG (reference sequence). The CDR3 consists of 13 residues. CDR3 DNA: TGTGCCTGGACCGGGACAGGGAATCAGCCCCAGCATTTT. This gives the protein CAWTGTGNQPQHF.

This clone was recorded a few times. The V and J genes are TRBV4-1 and TRBJ2-3; D gene ambiguous. The V and J ends lost 1 base and 2 bases respectively, with 10 bases between them. CDR1 MGHRA and CDR2 YSYEKL come from the germline V gene. The CDR3 extends over 15 amino acids. CDR3 sequence (DNA): TGCGCCAGCAGCCAAGTGCCGCTCATCACAGATACGCAGTATTTT. Its translation is CASSQVPLITDTQYF.

The table lists this clone with a few counts. The chain couples TRBV30 to TRBJ2-2, with D perhaps TRBD2 (5 bases). The V and J ends lost 3 bases and 0 bases respectively, with 17 bases between them. This CDR3 has 17 amino acids. CDR1 GTSNPN and CDR2 SVGIG come from the germline V gene (reference sequence). The CDR3 DNA is TGTGCCTGGAGCCGAGGGCAAACTTTTACGAACACCGGGGAGCTGTTTTTT. Translation: CAWSRGQTFTNTGELFF.

This clone was picked up a small number of times. This chain uses TRBV2 with TRBJ2-6, with 9 bases matching TRBD1. The germline V gene encodes CDR1 SNHLY and CDR2 FYNNEI. CDR3 length: 17 residues. V shed 6 bases and J 0 bases; nucleotides not matched to a gene: 6. The CDR3: CASRRTGAFSGANVLTF. The CDR3 DNA sequence: TGTGCCAGCAGGCGGACAGGGGCCTTCTCTGGGGCCAACGTCCTGACTTTC.

About this clone: The identical CDR3 is also encoded by other nucleotide sequences in the sample. J is TRBJ1-1 and V is TRBV13, with TRBD1 matching over 7 bases. Germline loops: CDR1 PRHDT, CDR2 FYEKMQ (reference sequence). Germline trimming cut 5 bases from V and 2 bases from J; bases unmatched to any gene: 5. The CDR3 consists of 14 residues. CDR3 in DNA: TGTGCCAGCAGCCTAAGACAGGGAAACACTGAAGCTTTCTTT. Protein: CASSLRQGNTEAFF.

V and J are TRBV29-1 and TRBJ1-1; 10 positions match TRBD1. Germline lookup yields CDR1 SQVTM and CDR2 ANQGSEA. The CDR3 length is 14 residues. Unmatched junction bases numbered 15, after V lost 6 bases and J lost 11 bases. The CDR3, as DNA: TGCAGCGTCGACCGACAGGGGGCTCCTCAGGGGGCTTTCTTT. Translated, it gives CSVDRQGAPQGAFF.

The chain links TRBV2 to TRBJ2-3; D remains ambiguous. Looked up from germline, CDR1 is SNHLY and CDR2 is FYNNEI. The CDR3 totals 13 residues. The V gene lost 2 bases and the J gene lost 4 bases, with 7 bases spanning the gap. The CDR3 sequence is CASSEMTSDTQYF. The CDR3 DNA follows: TGTGCCAGCAGTGAAATGACGTCAGATACGCAGTATTTT.

This clone turned up a few times. The chain employs TRBV9 and TRBJ1-5; the match to TRBD1 covers 7 bases. There are 14 residues in the CDR3. Germline CDR1 is SGDLS and CDR2 is YYNGEE. V trimming: 0 bases; J trimming: 6 bases; junction bases outside the gene matches: 3. The CDR3 is CASSVVSGGQPQHF. The CDR3 DNA follows: TGTGCCAGCAGCGTAGTCTCAGGGGGTCAGCCCCAGCATTTT.

J is TRBJ2-1 and V is TRBV4-1, with TRBD1 as a possible D gene (6 bases). Trimming took off 2 bases at V and 0 bases at J, with 14 bases between the two ends. Germline V gene lookup returns CDR1 MGHRA and CDR2 YSYEKL. CDR3 length: 17 amino acids. CDR3 residues: CASSQLTGYASYNEQFF. The CDR3 DNA reads as TGCGCCAGCAGCCAACTAACAGGGTATGCCTCCTACAATGAGCAGTTCTTC.

V usage is TRBV6-1 and J usage is TRBJ2-3; the match to TRBD1 covers 7 bases. Germline trimming cut 6 bases from V and 0 bases from J; bases unmatched to any gene: 3. CDR3 length: 14 residues. The germline V gene encodes CDR1 MNHNS and CDR2 SASEGT. As DNA, the CDR3 is TGTGCCAGCAGATCAGGGGGTAGCACAGATACGCAGTATTTT. Residues: CASRSGGSTDTQYF.

This clone was seen a few times. The chain links TRBV6-1 to TRBJ2-5, with 7 bases fitting TRBD1. The CDR3 consists of 15 residues. CDR1 is MNHNS, CDR2 SASEGT, per germline. With 1 base clipped from V and 5 bases from J, the junction kept 7 bases outside the gene matches. The CDR3: CASSEERQGAETQYF. For the CDR3, the DNA is TGTGCCAGCAGTGAAGAAAGACAGGGTGCGGAGACCCAGTACTTC.

J is TRBJ2-2 and V is TRBV7-3; 10 nucleotides align to TRBD1. V lost 5 bases, J lost 6 bases, and 9 bases stayed unmatched. Germline V gene sequence: CDR1 SGHTA, CDR2 FQGTGA. The CDR3 runs to 16 residues. CDR3 nucleotide sequence: TGTGCCAGCAGCCGGCCGGGACAGGGGTCGGCCGGGGAGCTGTTTTTT. Translating gives CASSRPGQGSAGELFF.

This clone was seen only a few times. The chain has TRBV5-1 and TRBJ1-5; D may be TRBD1 (5 bases). The CDR3 length is 15 residues. Germline V gene sequence: CDR1 SGHRS, CDR2 YFSETQ. V lost 4 bases to trimming and J lost 2 bases, with 13 bases between them. The CDR3 region is CASSHNGDGNQPQHF. CDR3 sequence (DNA): TGCGCCAGCAGCCATAATGGGGACGGCAATCAGCCCCAGCATTTT.

This clone was seen many times. The chain uses TRBV21-1 and TRBJ2-1. TRBV21-1 is marked as a pseudogene. CDR3 size: 13 residues. The CDR3 sequence: CASSNLVYNEQFF. CDR3 in DNA: TGTGCCAGCAGCAACCTGGTCTACAATGAGCAGTTCTTC.

This clone was detected once. The chain links TRBV7-6 to TRBJ2-3, with TRBD2 matching 11 bases. V lost 5 bases to trimming and J lost 6 bases; unmatched junction nucleotides: 7. CDR3 length: 15 amino acids. Per the germline V gene, CDR1 is SGHVS and CDR2 is FNYEAQ. The CDR3 DNA follows: TGTGCCAGCAGCCCGGGACTAGCGGAGGCGGATACGCAGTATTTT. It translates to CASSPGLAEADTQYF.

This chain connects TRBV18 to TRBJ2-1, with TRBD2 matching over 7 bases. The ends lost 0 bases at V and 2 bases at J; junction bases unmatched: 7. This CDR3 region has 17 residues. CDR1 and CDR2 (germline): KGHSH, LQKENI. The CDR3 bases are TGTGCCAGCTCACCACCGCTGCTTGCGGGGGCCTACAATGAGCAGTTCTTC. It yields the protein CASSPPLLAGAYNEQFF.